A single TCR beta chain is shown here with its context. This entry comes from a study of control samples from healthy donors and cancer patients. Sequenced by immunoSEQ multiplex PCR; TCRdb stores in-frame clones only, minus some. There are roughly 90,000 clones in the sample; 82% occur only once, and over 7.5% lies in the top ten. The TCR originated in a woman in her sixties or seventies in good health. Sample: blood.

CDR3 region: CSTRGVYTDTQYF. For the CDR3, the DNA is TGCAGCACTCGCGGGGTCTATACAGATACGCAGTATTTT. The chain employs TRBV29-1 and TRBJ2-3; maybe TRBD2 (6 bases). V lost 8 bases and J 3 bases, leaving 15 bases between the germline ends. CDR1 is SQVTM, CDR2 ANQGSEA, per germline. There are 13 residues in the CDR3.